These 13 T cell receptor beta chains originate from one sample sequenced in a study of CD8+CD57+ T cells in acquired aplastic anemia. Selection for sequencing was limited to patients who had shown CD8+CD57+ cell expansion by flow cytometry. Genomic DNA was employed as the template in profiling TCR beta VDJ and CDR3. TCRdb re-analysed the reads in MiXCR, keeping a single row per CDR3 protein. The data hold around 170,000 distinct CDR3 sequences, with under 55% observed a single time. What was sequenced was sorted CD4+, CD8+, or CD8+CD57+ T cells (not recorded which) from PBMCs. All receptors derive from a human donor with aplastic anemia.

The CDR3 loop is CSARVREAVREFF. In DNA, the CDR3 is TGCAGTGCTAGAGTACGGGAGGCCGTAAGGGAGTTCTTC. The chain carries TRBV20-1 and TRBJ2-1; 7 bases fit TRBD2. The germline V gene has CDR1 DFQATT and CDR2 SNEGSKA (reference sequence). This CDR3 has 13 amino acids. V gave up 1 base and J gave up 14 bases; unmatched junction bases: 11.

The chain uses TRBV7-9 and TRBJ1-6; D possibly corresponds to TRBD1 (6 bases). Deletions cut 6 bases from V and 5 bases from J, with 11 bases between. Germline V gene lookup returns CDR1 SEHNR and CDR2 FQNEAQ (reference sequence). This CDR3 spans 14 amino acids. The CDR3 is CASSRDTDNSPLHF. The CDR3 coding sequence is TGTGCCAGCAGTCGGGACACTGATAATTCACCCCTCCACTTT.

The chain links TRBV7-6 to TRBJ1-1; D is ambiguous. Trimming cost V 4 bases and J 9 bases, with 15 bases left between them. Germline CDR1 reads SGHVS; CDR2 reads FNYEAQ. This CDR3 region has 13 residues. The CDR3 DNA sequence: TGTGCCAGCAGCTCAGCTAATTTCGCTAAAGCTTTCTTT. Amino acids: CASSSANFAKAFF.

This clonotype was found many times. The J gene is TRBJ1-1, the V gene TRBV7-9; 8 positions agree with TRBD1. CDR3 length: 13 residues. The V segment lost 8 bases and the J segment 5 bases; nucleotides outside the gene matches: 7. CDR1 is SEHNR and CDR2 is FQNEAQ in the germline V gene (reference sequence). The CDR3 loop is CASPTGDGTEAFF. CDR3 bases: TGTGCCAGCCCGACAGGGGATGGGACTGAAGCTTTCTTT.

This chain uses TRBV10-1 with TRBJ2-1; D could derive from TRBD1 or TRBD2 (6 bases each). Germline CDR1 and CDR2: WNHNN and SYGVQD (reference sequence). The CDR3 extends over 16 amino acids. Trimming removed 10 bases from V and 2 bases from J, with 21 bases in between. CDR3 protein: CATLGGLRGTYNEQFF. The CDR3 DNA follows: TGCGCCACCCTAGGGGGGCTAAGGGGAACCTACAATGAGCAGTTCTTC.

This clonotype was seen a handful of times. This chain uses TRBV10-3 with TRBJ2-3; D unresolved. The CDR3 spans 11 residues. The germline V gene encodes CDR1 ENHRY and CDR2 SYGVKD. The ends were cut back, 8 bases at V and 0 bases at J, with 3 bases in the middle. CDR3 in DNA: TGTGCCATCCGGAGCACAGATACGCAGTATTTT. It codes for CAIRSTDTQYF.

This clonotype showed up just once. The chain recombines TRBV15 with TRBJ2-1; D uncertain. The CDR3 runs 16 residues. V was shortened by 0 bases and J by 8 bases, with 17 bases between the two germline ends. Germline assignment: CDR1 LNHNV and CDR2 YYDKDF (reference sequence). The CDR3 bases are TGTGCCACCAGCAGAGATCTACCGCGTTCAGGCCATGAGCAGTTCTTC. Protein: CATSRDLPRSGHEQFF. The variable domain in full, completed from reference TRBV15 and TRBJ2-1, reads DAMVIQNPRYQVTQFGKPVTLSCSQTLNHNVMYWYQQKSSQAPKLLFHYYDKDFNNEADTPDNFQSRRPNTSFCFLDIRSPGLGDTAMYLCATSRDLPRSGHEQFFGPGTRLTVL.

This sequence joins TRBV2 and TRBJ1-1; 7 bases map to TRBD1. Germline V gene data show CDR1 as SNHLY and CDR2 as FYNNEI. The CDR3 spans 14 residues. Germline trimming cut 6 bases from V and 0 bases from J; bases unmatched to any gene: 4. In DNA, the CDR3 is TGTGCCAGCAGACTCGACAGGGTGAACACTGAAGCTTTCTTT. It codes for CASRLDRVNTEAFF.

There are many counts of this clonotype. The chain combines TRBV7-9 with TRBJ2-1; 12 positions agree with TRBD1. V shed 9 bases, J shed 10 bases, and the junction held 7 bases outside the gene matches. The CDR3 loop spans 13 amino acids. Per germline, CDR1 SEHNR and CDR2 FQNEAQ (reference sequence). CDR3 sequence (DNA): TGTGCCAGTAACCGGGACAGGGGGCTGGAGCAGTTCTTC. Translation: CASNRDRGLEQFF.

Concerning this clonotype: The conserved phenylalanine or tryptophan is not found at the CDR3 terminus, so this likely reflects a read error. The V gene is TRBV5-1, the J gene TRBJ2-7; no definite D call. Looked up from germline, CDR1 is SGHRS and CDR2 is YFSETQ. The CDR3 loop spans 12 amino acids. CDR3: CASSLDDYDQYL. The DNA of the CDR3 is TGCGCCAGCAGCTTGGATGATTACGATCAGTACCTC.

This chain uses TRBV29-1 with TRBJ1-1; D may be TRBD1 (5 bases). The CDR3 spans 13 residues. Trimming stripped 2 bases from V and 1 base from J, with 8 bases between. Germline CDR1 is SQVTM and CDR2 is ANQGSEA. The CDR3 here is CSVERGTNTEAFF. The CDR3 bases are TGCAGCGTTGAACGGGGGACGAACACTGAAGCTTTCTTT. The full variable domain, in which reference TRBV29-1 and TRBJ1-1 provide the parts outside the CDR3, is SAVISQKPSRDICQRGTSLTIQCQVDSQVTMMFWYRQQPGQSLTLIATANQGSEATYESGFVIDKFPISRPNLTFSTLTVSNMSPEDSSIYLCSVERGTNTEAFFGQGTRLTVV.

This clonotype was seen more than once but under ten times. The chain joins TRBV19 to TRBJ1-1, with TRBD1 as a possible D gene (6 bases). The germline CDR1 and CDR2 sequences are LNHDA and SQIVND (reference sequence). The germline V and J ends were trimmed by 6 bases and 10 bases, with 9 bases remaining between them. The CDR3 loop spans 10 amino acids. The CDR3, as DNA: TGTGCCAGTAGGCAGGGGAGAGCTTTCTTT. The encoded protein is CASRQGRAFF.

Here the CDR3 DNA reads TGTGCCAGCAGTCGGGACCTTTGGTCTGTCTACGAGCAGTACTTC. This gives the protein CASSRDLWSVYEQYF. V usage is TRBV7-2 and J usage is TRBJ2-7, with D perhaps assigned TRBD1 or TRBD2 (5 bases each). Germline-derived CDR1 and CDR2 are SGHTA and FQGNSA. V shed 6 bases and J shed 3 bases, with 18 bases lying between them. The CDR3 totals 15 residues.